This T cell receptor beta chain was identified in a study of cytomegalovirus exposure and HLA in healthy donors. Losses at the gene ends were 8 bases for V and 2 bases for J; bases not matched to a gene: 9. The CDR3 spans 14 residues. Germline CDR1 is GTSNPN and CDR2 is SVGIG (reference sequence). Worth noting for this clone: Its matching antigen is unknown.

The study ran its PCR with 60 Vbeta and 13 Jbeta primers. Profiling relied on immunoSEQ multiplex PCR, and the TCRdb table lists in-frame clones only, not all of them. The sample includes around 120,000 clones, about 75% of them seen just once. Notes on the study in general: A missense variant in DCLRE1C was later tied to TCR beta V- and J-gene trimming.

This sequence was found in a man aged 55 to 70 in good health and CMV-seropositive. Sequenced: PBMCs. The V and J genes are TRBV30 and TRBJ1-3; the match to TRBD1 covers 7 bases. For the CDR3, the DNA is TGTGCCGGTACCCTTACAGGGGCTGGAAACACCATATATTTT. This gives the protein CAGTLTGAGNTIYF.